What follows are 28 T cell receptor beta chains derived from one specimen sequenced in a study of regulatory T cells in long-lasting Graves disease. Arm-PCR of CDR3 regions with iRepertoire HTBI primers generated TCR beta libraries. TCRdb re-derived calls from the multiplex PCR reads in MiXCR, one entry per CDR3 protein. Of roughly 500,000 distinct CDR3 sequences in the sample, under 25% were seen once. The time point: persistent/refractory GD, antithyroid drugs over 5 years with positive TRAb. PBMC RNA was the source of the TCR library. The specimen comprised peripheral blood mononuclear cells (PBMCs), sampled when the disease was refractory, from a patient treated with antithyroid drugs. These receptors were taken from a female donor with Graves disease.

The V and J genes are TRBV20-1 and TRBJ2-5; D not certain. Germline CDR1 is DFQATT and CDR2 is SNEGSKA (reference sequence). Trimming took off 0 bases at V and 0 bases at J, with 11 bases between the two ends. CDR3 length equals 15 residues. The CDR3, as DNA: TGCAGTGCTAGAGATTTGGTCAGGAACCAAGAGACCCAGTACTTC. The encoded protein is CSARDLVRNQETQYF.

The table lists this clonotype with a few counts. This chain links TRBV5-1 with TRBJ2-7; D gene uncertain. Germline CDR1 is SGHRS and CDR2 is YFSETQ. Deletions cut 0 bases from V and 0 bases from J, with 13 bases between. The CDR3 has 16 residues. The CDR3 here is CASSLGGSLTSYEQYF. The CDR3 DNA follows: TGCGCCAGCAGCTTGGGTGGCAGCCTCACCTCCTACGAGCAGTACTTC.

V and J are TRBV29-1 and TRBJ1-2, with TRBD1 as a possible D gene (5 bases). V was cut by 3 bases and J by 2 bases, with 10 bases left in between. CDR1 is SQVTM and CDR2 is ANQGSEA in the germline V gene. This CDR3 contains 13 residues. CDR3 amino acids: CSVDVGPNYGYTF. CDR3 sequence (DNA): TGCAGCGTTGATGTGGGACCGAACTATGGCTACACCTTC.

The chain joins TRBV20-1 to TRBJ2-7; no clear D. CDR3 size: 13 residues. Germline V lookup: CDR1 DFQATT, CDR2 SNEGSKA (reference sequence). V was trimmed by 7 bases and J by 1 base, leaving 14 bases between them. The CDR3 DNA sequence: TGCAGTGTTCAAGGCACCGAATCCTACGAGCAGTACTTC. Translated: CSVQGTESYEQYF.

The chain uses TRBV19 and TRBJ2-7, with no clear D. The CDR3 is made up of 15 amino acids. Looked up from germline, CDR1 is LNHDA and CDR2 is SQIVND (reference sequence). The V end lost 3 bases, the J end lost 2 bases, and 14 bases lay between the germline ends. The CDR3 DNA sequence: TGTGCCAGTAGTATTTCAGGTCCCCCTACCTACGAGCAGTACTTC. Its translation is CASSISGPPTYEQYF.

The V call is TRBV29-1, the J call TRBJ2-7; D unresolved. CDR1 is SQVTM and CDR2 is ANQGSEA in the germline V gene. V was trimmed by 3 bases and J by 1 base, leaving 7 bases between them. This CDR3 contains 12 residues. CDR3 sequence: CSVEVSSYEQYF. The DNA of the CDR3 is TGCAGCGTTGAGGTGTCTTCCTACGAGCAGTACTTC.

This clonotype was detected only a few times. The chain employs TRBV30 and TRBJ2-6; no clear D gene. Trimming shortened V by 6 bases and J by 0 bases, and 0 bases separated the two germline ends. Germline CDR1 GTSNPN, CDR2 SVGIG (reference sequence). The CDR3 is made up of 11 amino acids. The chain's CDR3 is CACSGANVLTF. CDR3 DNA: TGTGCCTGCTCTGGGGCCAACGTCCTGACTTTC. The complete variable domain, with remaining parts taken from reference TRBV30 and TRBJ2-6, reads SQTIHQWPATLVQPVGSPLSLECTVEGTSNPNLYWYRQAAGRGLQLLFYSVGIGQISSEVPQNLSASRPQDRQFILSSKKLLLSDSGFYLCACSGANVLTFGAGSRLTVL.

This clonotype was counted only a few times. V is TRBV30 and J is TRBJ2-1, with no clear D. Deletions cut 4 bases from V and 7 bases from J, with 8 bases between. The CDR3 contains 11 residues. Germline V gene data show CDR1 as GTSNPN and CDR2 as SVGIG (reference sequence). The CDR3 sequence: CAWIVGNEQFF. DNA of the CDR3: TGTGCCTGGATCGTTGGGAATGAGCAGTTCTTC.

V usage is TRBV7-3 and J usage is TRBJ2-7, with D possibly matching TRBD1 (6 bases). The germline V and J ends were trimmed by 0 bases and 4 bases, with 19 bases remaining between them. The V gene's germline CDR1 is SGHTA and CDR2 FQGTGA. This CDR3 region has 17 residues. The CDR3 DNA reads as TGTGCCAGCAGCTTAACTGGACCCGGGACATGGGATTACGAGCAGTACTTC. It encodes CASSLTGPGTWDYEQYF.

This clonotype has just a few counts. The chain employs TRBV15 and TRBJ2-4, with TRBD1 identical over 10 bases. Germline V lookup: CDR1 LNHNV, CDR2 YYDKDF (reference sequence). CDR3 length: 19 amino acids. V gave up 0 bases and J gave up 7 bases; unmatched junction bases: 15. CDR3 in DNA: TGTGCCACCAGCAGAGAGAACCCCCACGGGACAGGGGAAGGGAACATTCAGTACTTC. This gives the protein CATSRENPHGTGEGNIQYF.

With regard to this clonotype: A single base separates this from a much larger clone, so it may be a read error. V usage is TRBV20-1 and J usage is TRBJ2-5, with TRBD2 matching over 7 bases. This CDR3 has 15 amino acids. The germline V gene encodes CDR1 DFQATT and CDR2 SNEGSKA (reference sequence). CDR3 sequence reads: CSARDGAPGGETQHF. CDR3 sequence (DNA): TGCAGTGCTAGAGATGGGGCCCCGGGAGGAGAGACCCAGCACTTC.

This clonotype was detected ten times or more. The rearrangement uses TRBV27 and TRBJ1-2; D is unresolved. The CDR3 length is 10 residues. Deletions cut 11 bases from V and 8 bases from J, with 12 bases between. Germline CDR1 is MNHEY and CDR2 is SMNVEV (reference sequence). In DNA, the CDR3 is TGTGCCGCCAAGGGAGGAGGCTACACCTTC. Protein: CAAKGGGYTF.

The rearrangement uses TRBV2 and TRBJ1-2; D gene unclear. The CDR3 has 12 residues. Trimming removed 6 bases at V and 6 bases at J, with 11 bases between. Germline CDR1 and CDR2: SNHLY and FYNNEI. The CDR3 sequence: CASSPGEHGYTF. CDR3 coding DNA: TGTGCCAGCAGCCCCGGGGAGCATGGCTACACCTTC.

This clonotype showed up just a few times. V usage is TRBV7-9 and J usage is TRBJ1-2; possibly TRBD1 for D (6 bases). The CDR3 is 15 residues long. V lost 5 bases to trimming and J lost 7 bases, with 20 bases between them. CDR1 and CDR2 from the germline V gene are SEHNR and FQNEAQ (reference sequence). CDR3 residues: CASSPAGWTGAGYTF. In DNA, the CDR3 is TGTGCCAGCAGCCCCGCCGGGTGGACGGGGGCTGGCTACACCTTC.

The chain carries TRBV30 and TRBJ1-4; D is unresolved. This CDR3 is 11 amino acids long. Germline V gene data show CDR1 as GTSNPN and CDR2 as SVGIG (reference sequence). The CDR3 loop reads CVVATNEKLFF. In nucleotides, the CDR3 is TGTGTGGTTGCAACTAATGAAAAACTGTTTTTT.

The chain couples TRBV18 to TRBJ2-7; unclear D gene. Trimming took 6 bases from V and 5 from J, leaving 8 bases between them. This CDR3 is 11 amino acids long. The germline V gene encodes CDR1 KGHSH and CDR2 LQKENI. In DNA form, the CDR3 reads TGTGCCAGCTCGACCCTCGACGAGCAGTACTTC. This encodes CASSTLDEQYF.

This clonotype was seen many times. The chain has TRBV20-1 and TRBJ1-2, with 8 bases identical to TRBD1. The length of the CDR3 is 16 residues. In germline, CDR1 is DFQATT, CDR2 SNEGSKA (reference sequence). The J segment lost 5 bases and the V segment lost 4 bases, leaving 15 bases of the junction unmatched. The CDR3 region is CSATSRDRIPTYGYTF. The CDR3 bases are TGCAGTGCTACCTCCCGGGACAGGATACCTACTTATGGCTACACCTTC.

This clonotype was seen a few times. The junction does not match germline at one end; this may be a read error. This chain connects TRBV20-1 to TRBJ1-1, with D possibly TRBD1 on 5 matching bases. Germline CDR1 reads DFQATT; CDR2 reads SNEGSKA (reference sequence). This CDR3 has 15 amino acids. CDR3 bases: TGCAGTGCCAGAGGGGAATTGGCGGGGAACACTGAAGCTTTCTTT. Its protein product is CSARGELAGNTEAFF.

This clonotype showed up many times. The rearrangement joins TRBV2 to TRBJ1-5; TRBD1 is a possible D gene (6 bases). Germline V gene data show CDR1 as SNHLY and CDR2 as FYNNEI. The CDR3 is 14 amino acids. Between the trimmed V and J ends, which lost 5 bases and 5 bases, there was a span of 13 bases. The CDR3 loop is CASSTGQSYQPQHF. The CDR3 nucleotides read TGTGCCAGCAGTACCGGACAGTCCTATCAGCCCCAGCATTTT. Full variable domain (outside the CDR3, taken from reference TRBV2 and TRBJ1-5): EPEVTQTPSHQVTQMGQEVILRCVPISNHLYFYWYRQILGQKVEFLVSFYNNEISEKSEIFDDQFSVERPDGSNFTLKIRSTKLEDSAMYFCASSTGQSYQPQHFGDGTRLSIL.

The V call is TRBV15, the J call TRBJ2-1; D is possibly TRBD2 (5 bases). The CDR3 runs 14 residues. The V end lost 1 base, the J end lost 8 bases, and 12 bases lay between the germline ends. Germline CDR1 reads LNHNV; CDR2 reads YYDKDF (reference sequence). CDR3: CATSRGGPSDEQFF. The CDR3 region has the DNA TGTGCCACCAGCAGAGGAGGGCCCTCGGATGAGCAGTTCTTC.

The chain couples TRBV18 to TRBJ2-2; D gene unclear. Germline V lookup: CDR1 KGHSH, CDR2 LQKENI. The CDR3 is 11 residues long. Trimming removed 8 bases from V and 5 bases from J, with 6 bases in between. CDR3 amino acids: CASAGTGELFF. The CDR3, as DNA: TGTGCCAGCGCCGGGACCGGGGAGCTGTTTTTT.

This clonotype was observed at least ten times. CDR3 nucleotide sequence: TGTGCCAGCAGTTACAGGGGGTATGGTGAAAAACTGTTTTTT. Amino acids: CASSYRGYGEKLFF. The J gene is TRBJ1-4, the V gene TRBV6-5, with D possibly matching TRBD1 (6 bases). Deletions cut 2 bases from V and 7 bases from J, with 11 bases between. This CDR3 region has 14 residues. Per the germline V gene, CDR1 is MNHEY and CDR2 is SVGAGI.

A few counts support this clonotype. V gene TRBV15 combines with J gene TRBJ2-6; D remains unclear. The CDR3 has 15 amino acids. Germline assignment: CDR1 LNHNV and CDR2 YYDKDF (reference sequence). Trimming removed 0 bases from V and 9 bases from J, with 12 bases in between. CDR3 in amino acids: CATSRERTSFNVLTF. The CDR3 nucleotides are TGTGCCACCAGCAGAGAGAGAACATCCTTCAACGTCCTGACTTTC.

This clonotype was counted ten times or more. The rearrangement joins TRBV6-2 or TRBV6-3 to TRBJ2-7; D is unresolved. CDR3 length: 13 residues. CDR1 is MNHEY, CDR2 SVGEGT, per germline. V lost 4 bases to trimming and J lost 4 bases, with 11 bases between them. This chain's CDR3 is CASSFSQVYEQYF. CDR3 in DNA: TGTGCCAGCAGTTTTTCCCAGGTTTACGAGCAGTACTTC.

The chain combines TRBV7-2 with TRBJ1-5; weak D call: TRBD1 (5 bases). Germline V gene data show CDR1 as SGHTA and CDR2 as FQGNSA. The CDR3 extends over 16 amino acids. V lost 1 base and J lost 0, with 10 bases in between. The CDR3 is CASSLGWQGSNQPQHF. The CDR3 DNA is TGTGCCAGCAGCTTAGGGTGGCAGGGTAGCAATCAGCCCCAGCATTTT. Complete variable domain (other parts from reference TRBV7-2 and TRBJ1-5): GAGVSQSPSNKVTEKGKDVELRCDPISGHTALYWYRQSLGQGLEFLIYFQGNSAPDKSGLPSDRFSAERTGGSVSTLTIQRTQQEDSAVYLCASSLGWQGSNQPQHFGDGTRLSIL.

The rearrangement uses TRBV7-9 and TRBJ2-4; a possible D gene is TRBD2 (6 bases). The germline gives CDR1 SEHNR, CDR2 FQNEAQ (reference sequence). This CDR3 has 14 residues. The germline V and J ends were trimmed by 3 bases and 10 bases, with 16 bases remaining between them. The CDR3 sequence is CASSFSVDGGIQYF. In nucleotides, the CDR3 is TGTGCCAGCAGCTTTTCGGTGGACGGGGGTATTCAGTACTTC. The complete variable domain, with remaining parts taken from reference TRBV7-9 and TRBJ2-4, reads DTGVSQNPRHKITKRGQNVTFRCDPISEHNRLYWYRQTLGQGPEFLTYFQNEAQLEKSRLLSDRFSAERPKGSFSTLEIQRTEQGDSAMYLCASSFSVDGGIQYFGAGTRLSVL.

This clonotype was seen only a few times. This chain uses TRBV6-1 with TRBJ1-1; no reliable D call. The CDR3 spans 10 residues. Trimming cost V 6 bases and J 7 bases, with 6 bases left between them. Germline V gene lookup returns CDR1 MNHNS and CDR2 SASEGT. Here the CDR3 DNA reads TGTGCCAGCAGGGAAATTGAAGCTTTCTTT. This encodes CASREIEAFF.

The J gene is TRBJ2-2, the V gene TRBV6-1; a possible D gene is TRBD2 (5 bases). This CDR3 comprises 13 residues. CDR1 MNHNS and CDR2 SASEGT come from the germline V gene. Trimming cost V 8 bases and J 4 bases, with 11 bases left between them. The CDR3 is CASLQLVTGELFF. DNA of the CDR3: TGTGCCAGCCTCCAACTAGTCACCGGGGAGCTGTTTTTT.